These T cell receptor beta chains were read from a single sample in a study of blood T cell repertoires in COVID-19. The assay was immunoSEQ multiplex PCR, and TCRdb's table has in-frame clones only and misses some. The table lists 200,000 to 250,000 clones, about four fifths of them singletons. Sequenced input: peripheral blood. These receptors were collected from a woman of 80 years or more with COVID-19, enrolled during active disease. Each CDR3 is given with its conserved first and last residue. A row's size may be missing; if present it is once, few, many or a size class.

>TRBV25-1|TRBJ2-1|NA
CASRRGIEQFF
>TRBV2|TRBJ1-1|NA
CASSYGTGGPNTEAFF
>TRBV5-1|TRBJ2-1|once
CASSPGGTSKDEQFF
>TRBV2|TRBJ1-5|NA
CASHRDNNQPQHF
>TRBV3-1/TRBV3-2|TRBJ1-2|NA
CASSRSDRGVYGYTF
>TRBV9|TRBJ2-3|NA
CASSVRFQPGLPDADTQYF
>TRBV19|TRBJ1-1|NA
CASSLATGPRDTEAFF
>TRBV10-3|TRBJ2-6|NA
CAISESLRSGANVLTF
>TRBV7-6|TRBJ2-1|NA
CASSPGLAQYNEQFF
>TRBV9|TRBJ1-5|NA
CASSVGPGSDQPQHF
>TRBV5-1|TRBJ2-7|NA
CASSGEGLAGSSYEQYF
>TRBV28|TRBJ2-7|NA
CASIDRGVYEQYF
>TRBV19|TRBJ1-5|NA
CATETGTGVFNQPQHF
>TRBV3-1/TRBV3-2|TRBJ1-3|NA
CASSQDIGHSGNTIYF
>TRBV5-1|TRBJ2-1|NA
CASRFGLASHEQFF
>TRBV2|TRBJ1-6|once
CAISGLGGNNSPLHF
>TRBV25-1|TRBJ1-3|NA
CAAQQGSGNTIYF
>TRBV5-1|TRBJ2-1|NA
CASSLDGRSYNEQFF